Each of the 3 T cell receptor beta chains below was sequenced from the same sample in a study of blood T cell repertoires in COVID-19. The method was immunoSEQ multiplex PCR; TCRdb's version includes in-frame clones alone and lacks a portion of them. The sample includes 60,000 to 75,000 clones, roughly 84% of them seen just once. Sequencing was done on a sample of peripheral blood. These receptors were obtained from a middle-aged man with active COVID-19.

The chain has TRBV3-1 (or the pseudogene TRBV3-2) and TRBJ2-7; perhaps TRBD2 as D (7 bases). V was trimmed by 4 bases and J by 3 bases, leaving 19 bases between them. Germline V CDR1 and CDR2: LGHDT, YNNKEL (reference sequence). CDR3 size: 16 residues. CDR3 nucleotides: TGTGCCAGCAGCCCCACGGGGGGCCCGTCCCTCTACGAGCAGTACTTC. Its protein is CASSPTGGPSLYEQYF.

V and J are TRBV11-2 and TRBJ2-3; D gene unclear. The CDR3 covers 14 residues. Germline CDR1 SGHAT, CDR2 FQNNGV. V was cut by 6 bases and J by 1 base, with 11 bases left in between. As DNA, the CDR3 is TGTGCCAGCAGTCGCCTAGTGGGCACAGATACGCAGTATTTT. This encodes CASSRLVGTDTQYF.

J is TRBJ1-2 and V is TRBV19; a weak D match, TRBD1 (5 bases). CDR1 is LNHDA, CDR2 SQIVND, per germline (reference sequence). This CDR3 has 14 residues. The V gene lost 3 bases and the J gene lost 7 bases, with 15 bases spanning the gap. This CDR3 is CASSIGTYHSGYTF. CDR3 DNA sequence: TGTGCCAGTAGTATCGGGACTTATCACTCTGGCTACACCTTC.